Below, 4 T cell receptor beta chains from the same sample are listed, as sequenced in a study of OX40 agonist ivuxolimab in advanced cancers. Here immunoSEQ multiplex PCR was the method, and the copy in TCRdb shows in-frame clones only, minus some. Of 25,000 to 30,000 clones in the sample, roughly 84% are singletons; the top ten hold nearly 15%. Source: CD4+ or CD8+ T cells sorted from blood, taken in a trial of the OX40 agonist ivuxolimab. The receptor set was obtained from an adult with an advanced solid tumor such as melanoma, head and neck, liver or kidney cancer.

The J gene is TRBJ1-1, the V gene TRBV30; unclear D gene. The CDR3 is 14 residues long. The germline V gene has CDR1 GTSNPN and CDR2 SVGIG (reference sequence). Trimming shortened V by 2 bases and J by 4 bases, and 14 bases separated the two germline ends. The CDR3 sequence is CAWSWSDVGTEAFF. As DNA, the CDR3 is TGTGCCTGGAGTTGGTCGGATGTCGGCACTGAAGCTTTCTTT. Full variable domain (remainder filled in from reference TRBV30 and TRBJ1-1): SQTIHQWPATLVQPVGSPLSLECTVEGTSNPNLYWYRQAAGRGLQLLFYSVGIGQISSEVPQNLSASRPQDRQFILSSKKLLLSDSGFYLCAWSWSDVGTEAFFGQGTRLTVV.

This clone is medium-sized by share. This chain joins TRBV29-1 and TRBJ1-1, with D perhaps matching TRBD1 (6 bases). V was clipped by 7 bases and J by 5 bases, with 14 bases between them. Germline CDR1 and CDR2: SQVTM and ANQGSEA. The CDR3 totals 12 residues. DNA of the CDR3: TGCAGCGCCTACAGGGATCAAACTGAAGCTTTCTTT. It translates to CSAYRDQTEAFF.

In its sample, this clone was seen once. The rearrangement links TRBV28 to TRBJ2-5; D is ambiguous. V was pared by 8 bases and J by 7 bases, with 17 bases between. This CDR3 region has 13 residues. Germline loops: CDR1 MDHEN, CDR2 SYDVKM. The CDR3 loop reads CASRAQKLGTQYF. As DNA, the CDR3 is TGTGCCAGCCGGGCCCAAAAATTGGGGACCCAGTACTTC. Drawing the rest from reference TRBV28 and TRBJ2-5, the complete variable domain is DVKVTQSSRYLVKRTGEKVFLECVQDMDHENMFWYRQDPGLGLRLIYFSYDVKMKEKGDIPEGYSVSREKKERFSLILESASTNQTSMYLCASRAQKLGTQYFGPGTRLLVL.

J is TRBJ2-7 and V is TRBV5-6; D perhaps matches TRBD1 (5 bases). Deletions cut 0 bases from V and 4 bases from J, with 14 bases between. Germline V gene data show CDR1 as SGHDT and CDR2 as YYEEEE. CDR3 length: 15 amino acids. The CDR3 spells CASSLGSGFNYEQYF. CDR3 DNA sequence: TGTGCCAGCAGCTTGGGATCAGGGTTCAATTACGAGCAGTACTTC.